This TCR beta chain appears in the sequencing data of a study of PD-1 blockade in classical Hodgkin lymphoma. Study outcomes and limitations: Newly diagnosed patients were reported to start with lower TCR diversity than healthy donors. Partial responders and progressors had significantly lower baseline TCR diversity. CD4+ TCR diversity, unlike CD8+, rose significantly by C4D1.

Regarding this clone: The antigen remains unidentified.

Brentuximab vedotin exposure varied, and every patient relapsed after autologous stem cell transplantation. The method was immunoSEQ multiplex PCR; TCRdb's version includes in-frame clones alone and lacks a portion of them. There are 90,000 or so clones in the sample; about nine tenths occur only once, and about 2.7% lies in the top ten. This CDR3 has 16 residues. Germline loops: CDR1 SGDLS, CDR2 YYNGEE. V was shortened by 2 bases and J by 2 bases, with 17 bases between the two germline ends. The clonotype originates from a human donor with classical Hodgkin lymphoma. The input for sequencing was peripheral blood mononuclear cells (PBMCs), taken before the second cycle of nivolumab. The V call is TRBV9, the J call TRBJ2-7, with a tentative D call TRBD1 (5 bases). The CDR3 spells CASSVGSVGQTYEQYF. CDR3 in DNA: TGTGCCAGCAGCGTGGGGTCGGTTGGACAAACCTACGAGCAGTACTTC. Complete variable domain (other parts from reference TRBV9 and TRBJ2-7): DSGVTQTPKHLITATGQRVTLRCSPRSGDLSVYWYQQSLDQGLQFLIQYYNGEERAKGNILERFSAQQFPDLHSELNLSSLELGDSALYFCASSVGSVGQTYEQYFGPGTRLTVT.